The next 7 T cell receptor beta chains were all read from a single sample in a study of blood T cell repertoires in COVID-19. TCRdb's table, derived via immunoSEQ multiplex PCR, lists solely in-frame clones and lacks some. The sample lists 65,000 to 80,000 clones; 82% were seen once. Source material: peripheral blood. These receptors all stem from a human donor in a cohort sampled during active COVID-19.

To note about this clone: Other nucleotide sequences from this sample produce the same CDR3. The rearrangement uses TRBV3-1 (or the pseudogene TRBV3-2) and TRBJ1-2; D is perhaps TRBD1 (5 bases). Germline assignment: CDR1 LGHDT and CDR2 YNNKEL (reference sequence). The CDR3 has 11 amino acids. Trimming cost V 4 bases and J 5 bases, with 5 bases left between them. The CDR3, as DNA: TGTGCCAGCAGCCCAGGGTATGGCTACACCTTC. This sequence encodes CASSPGYGYTF.

The rearrangement links TRBV6-5 to TRBJ1-1, with 8 bases fitting TRBD1. The CDR3 length is 13 residues. V gave up 8 bases and J gave up 7 bases; unmatched junction bases: 9. Germline CDR1 reads MNHEY; CDR2 reads SVGAGI. The CDR3 DNA sequence: TGTGCCAGCCGGACAACAGGGGGGTATGAAGCTTTCTTT. Translation: CASRTTGGYEAFF.

The chain is built from TRBV7-9 and TRBJ1-1; weak D call: TRBD1 (5 bases). Germline values: CDR1 SEHNR, CDR2 FQNEAQ (reference sequence). V lost 2 bases and J lost 7, with 11 bases in between. This CDR3 has 13 amino acids. The CDR3 DNA sequence: TGTGCCAGCAGCTTAAGTTGGACAATTGAAGCTTTCTTT. Translation gives CASSLSWTIEAFF.

The chain couples TRBV2 to TRBJ1-5; D uncertain. Germline V gives CDR1 SNHLY, CDR2 FYNNEI. This CDR3 has 15 amino acids. V was trimmed by 5 bases and J by 5 bases, leaving 16 bases between them. The CDR3, as DNA: TGTGCCAGCAGTATATCTATCCAGGTTTATCAGCCCCAGCATTTT. Translated: CASSISIQVYQPQHF.

The chain uses TRBV7-2 and TRBJ1-5, with no clear D. Germline V lookup: CDR1 SGHTA, CDR2 FQGNSA. This CDR3 contains 12 residues. Trimming pared 3 bases from V and 8 bases from J, leaving 8 bases between. The CDR3 reads CASSLAIEPQHF. The CDR3 DNA sequence: TGTGCCAGCAGCTTGGCCATCGAGCCCCAGCATTTT. Combining the CDR3 with reference TRBV7-2 and TRBJ1-5 gives the whole variable domain GAGVSQSPSNKVTEKGKDVELRCDPISGHTALYWYRQSLGQGLEFLIYFQGNSAPDKSGLPSDRFSAERTGGSVSTLTIQRTQQEDSAVYLCASSLAIEPQHFGDGTRLSIL.

This chain uses TRBV4-1 with TRBJ1-6, with TRBD1 identical over 8 bases. There are 14 residues in the CDR3. CDR1 is MGHRA and CDR2 is YSYEKL in the germline V gene. V gave up 4 bases and J gave up 7 bases; unmatched junction bases: 3. The CDR3 loop reads CASSPQGANSPLHF. The CDR3 bases are TGCGCCAGCAGCCCCCAGGGGGCGAATTCACCCCTCCACTTT.

The V and J genes are TRBV27 and TRBJ2-7; 9 bases fit TRBD2. The CDR3 contains 15 residues. Unmatched junction bases numbered 7, after V lost 4 bases and J lost 3 bases. Germline CDR1 and CDR2: MNHEY and SMNVEV (reference sequence). The DNA of the CDR3 is TGTGCCAGCAGTTCACTCGGGACTAGCCTCTACGAGCAGTACTTC. Translated, it gives CASSSLGTSLYEQYF.